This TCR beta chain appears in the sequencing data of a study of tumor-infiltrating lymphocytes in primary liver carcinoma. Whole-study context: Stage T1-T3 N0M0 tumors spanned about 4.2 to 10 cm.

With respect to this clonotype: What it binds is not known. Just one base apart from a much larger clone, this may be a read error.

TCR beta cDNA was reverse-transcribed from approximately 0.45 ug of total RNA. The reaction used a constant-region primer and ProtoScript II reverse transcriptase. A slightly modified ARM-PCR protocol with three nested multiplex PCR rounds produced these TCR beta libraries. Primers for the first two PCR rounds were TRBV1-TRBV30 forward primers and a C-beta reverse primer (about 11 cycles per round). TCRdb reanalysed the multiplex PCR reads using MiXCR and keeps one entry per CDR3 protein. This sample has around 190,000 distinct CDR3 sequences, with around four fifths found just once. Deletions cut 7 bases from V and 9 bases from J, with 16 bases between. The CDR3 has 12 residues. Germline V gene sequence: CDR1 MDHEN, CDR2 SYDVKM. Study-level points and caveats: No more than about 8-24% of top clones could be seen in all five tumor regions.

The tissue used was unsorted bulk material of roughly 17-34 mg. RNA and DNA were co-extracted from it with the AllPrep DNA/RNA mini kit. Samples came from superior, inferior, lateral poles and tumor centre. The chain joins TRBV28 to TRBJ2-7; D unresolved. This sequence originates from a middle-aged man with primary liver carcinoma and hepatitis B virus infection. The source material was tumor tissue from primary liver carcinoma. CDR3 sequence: CASNFGLERQYF. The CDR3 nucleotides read TGTGCCAGCAATTTTGGGTTAGAGCGGCAGTACTTC.